This is a list of T cell receptor beta chains from one sample in a study of T cells after yellow fever vaccination. TCRdb reprocessed the 5' RACE reads with MiXCR, giving one entry per CDR3 protein. The sample consists of about 68,000 distinct CDR3 sequences, over 6% of them appearing once. Sequenced here: CD8+ T cells sorted from PBMCs, sampled around 45 days after the first yellow fever vaccination. The receptors derive from a man aged 18 to 29 who received the YFV17D yellow fever vaccine. Both conserved end residues are part of each CDR3. The D gene is left open where the match is weak. Where a row states a size, it is once, few, many or the class of an expanded clone; other rows omit it.

size,V,length,J,D,CDR3,DNA
many,TRBV7-9,15,TRBJ1-2,TRBD1,CASSSPDREGYGYTF,TGTGCCAGCAGCTCCCCGGACAGGGAAGGCTATGGCTACACCTTC
many,TRBV4-3,14,TRBJ2-2,NA,CASSLRTDHAELFF,TGCGCCAGCAGCCTCAGGACGGACCACGCGGAGCTGTTTTTT
NA,TRBV19,13,TRBJ2-7,NA,CASSISASYEQYF,TGTGCCAGTAGTATTTCAGCCAGCTACGAGCAGTACTTC
many,TRBV27,12,TRBJ2-7,NA,CASSLGGSEQYF,TGTGCCAGCAGTTTAGGAGGGAGCGAGCAGTACTTC
many,TRBV7-2,15,TRBJ2-5,NA,CASSLGASGRETQYF,TGTGCCAGCAGCTTAGGAGCGTCGGGGCGGGAGACCCAGTACTTC
NA,TRBV5-1,13,TRBJ1-5,NA,CASSQYSNQPQHF,TGCGCCAGCAGTCAGTATAGCAATCAGCCCCAGCATTTT
many,TRBV27,14,TRBJ2-7,NA,CASRDGTSPYEQYF,TGTGCCAGCAGGGACGGGACGTCCCCCTACGAGCAGTACTTC
many,TRBV7-9,14,TRBJ2-3,NA,CASSPKTSTDTQYF,TGTGCCAGCAGCCCAAAGACTAGCACAGATACGCAGTATTTT
many,TRBV6-1,13,TRBJ2-7,NA,CASTDIQGNEQYF,TGTGCCAGCACCGACATACAGGGAAACGAGCAGTACTTC
many,TRBV6-2/TRBV6-3,16,TRBJ2-1,NA,CASSYRLPTIYNEQFF,TGTGCCAGCAGTTATCGGCTACCGACCATATACAATGAGCAGTTCTTC
few,TRBV4-2,15,TRBJ2-6,TRBD1,CASRGTGVGANVLTF,TGTGCCAGCAGGGGCACAGGGGTCGGGGCCAACGTCCTGACTTTC
few,TRBV12-3/TRBV12-4,12,TRBJ1-1,NA,CASSLGFVVAFF,TGTGCCAGCAGTTTAGGGTTCGTGGTAGCTTTCTTT
many,TRBV6-2/TRBV6-3,13,TRBJ1-2,NA,CASSNGVAGGYTF,TGTGCCAGCTCTAACGGGGTTGCTGGTGGCTACACCTTC
many,TRBV6-5,16,TRBJ1-1,NA,CASSYNPIDRVTEAFF,TGTGCCAGCAGTTACAACCCGATAGACAGAGTCACTGAAGCTTTCTTT
few,TRBV20-1,12,TRBJ2-4,NA,CSAERQENIQYF,TGCAGTGCCGAGAGGCAGGAAAACATTCAGTACTTC
NA,TRBV5-6,15,TRBJ2-1,NA,CASSLGLSSYNEQFF,TGTGCCAGCAGCTTGGGGTTAAGTTCCTACAATGAGCAGTTCTTC
few,TRBV6-2/TRBV6-3,15,TRBJ2-6,NA,CASSSGYSGANVLTF,TGTGCCAGCAGTTCTGGCTACTCTGGGGCCAACGTCCTGACTTTC
many,TRBV13,13,TRBJ1-4,NA,CASSSLMTEKLFF,TGTGCCAGCAGCTCACTGATGACTGAAAAACTGTTTTTT
many,TRBV27,17,TRBJ1-2,NA,CASSTRDGQGLAYGYTF,TGTGCCAGCAGTACACGTGATGGGCAGGGGCTTGCTTATGGCTACACCTTC
many,TRBV2,15,TRBJ2-3,NA,CASRPTAGHTDTQYF,TGTGCCAGCAGACCGACAGCTGGACACACAGATACGCAGTATTTT
many,TRBV6-1,11,TRBJ2-7,NA,CAGKSSYEQYF,TGTGCCGGCAAGAGTTCCTACGAGCAGTACTTC
many,TRBV5-1,14,TRBJ2-2,NA,CASSLQGGTGELFF,TGCGCCAGCAGCCTCCAGGGTGGCACCGGGGAGCTGTTTTTT
many,TRBV7-8,14,TRBJ2-5,NA,CASSLEGYQETQYF,TGTGCCAGCAGCTTAGAAGGGTACCAAGAGACCCAGTACTTC
many,TRBV28,14,TRBJ2-1,TRBD2,CASSLRGGYNEQFF,TGTGCCAGCAGTTTACGGGGGGGCTACAATGAGCAGTTCTTC
many,TRBV5-4,13,TRBJ2-1,NA,CASSLTNYNEQFF,TGTGCCAGCAGCTTGACAAATTACAATGAGCAGTTCTTC
NA,TRBV29-1,15,TRBJ2-1,TRBD2,CSVEVGRGDYNEQFF,TGCAGCGTTGAAGTCGGGCGGGGGGACTACAATGAGCAGTTCTTC
NA,TRBV3-1,15,TRBJ1-2,NA,CASSQLGFLSYGYTF,TGTGCCAGCAGCCAATTGGGCTTCCTGAGCTATGGCTACACCTTC
many,TRBV7-6,13,TRBJ2-7,NA,CASSFGTRYEQYF,TGTGCCAGCAGCTTCGGGACCCGCTACGAGCAGTACTTC
many,TRBV4-1,15,TRBJ1-1,NA,CASSPKSGGNTEAFF,TGCGCCAGCAGCCCAAAATCGGGGGGAAACACTGAAGCTTTCTTT
NA,TRBV27,16,TRBJ2-3,NA,CASSLLAPTGSNTQYF,TGTGCCAGCAGTTTATTGGCCCCGACGGGGAGTAATACGCAGTATTTT
NA,TRBV7-3,15,TRBJ1-1,NA,CASSLGWGPNTEAFF,TGTGCCAGCAGCTTAGGGTGGGGTCCGAACACTGAAGCTTTCTTT